The next 7 T cell receptor beta chains were all read from a single sample in a study of shared clonotypes between healthy human individuals. Using immunoSEQ multiplex PCR, the repertoire was profiled, and TCRdb retains in-frame clones only, with some absent. Among about 490,000 clones listed, about three quarters were seen once. The sequencing sample was made of PBMCs. The source is a middle-aged woman in good health. Some clones in this sample may be carry-over from other donors' samples.

V and J are TRBV7-9 and TRBJ2-7; 8 nucleotides agree with TRBD2. The CDR3 is 16 residues long. V was pared by 5 bases and J by 5 bases, with 14 bases of the junction left unmatched. Germline V lookup: CDR1 SEHNR, CDR2 FQNEAQ (reference sequence). CDR3 in DNA: TGTGCCAGCAGCCCCCTCCCGGGTGCGGGAGGCGACGAGCAGTACTTC. It is translated as CASSPLPGAGGDEQYF.

This clone was seen just once. The chain links TRBV6-1 to TRBJ1-1; TRBD1 might be the D (6 bases). CDR3 length: 14 residues. Trimming left V 6 bases short and J 6 bases short, with 17 bases between. Germline CDR1 MNHNS, CDR2 SASEGT. CDR3 sequence (DNA): TGTGCCAGCAGGTCCGCTCAGGGGAAAGCTGAAGCTTTCTTT. It yields the protein CASRSAQGKAEAFF.

V is TRBV21-1 and J is TRBJ2-2; TRBD2 reflects the table's D call only, with no check against the DNA. TRBV21-1 is an annotated pseudogene. The CDR3 contains 16 residues. Here the CDR3 DNA reads TGTGCCAGCAGCAAAGCAAGCGGGACGAACACCGGGGAGCTGTTTTTT. It is translated as CASSKASGTNTGELFF.

The chain links TRBV27 to TRBJ2-5; possibly TRBD1 for D (6 bases). Trimming pared 5 bases from V and 0 bases from J, leaving 13 bases between. The V gene's germline CDR1 is MNHEY and CDR2 SMNVEV (reference sequence). The CDR3 totals 15 residues. The DNA for the CDR3 is TGTGCCAGCAGTCGGACAGCATGGTACCAAGAGACCCAGTACTTC. Encoded protein: CASSRTAWYQETQYF.

The rearrangement links TRBV9 to TRBJ1-5; D is undetermined. Between the trimmed V and J ends, which lost 0 bases and 7 bases, there was a span of 8 bases. The CDR3 consists of 13 residues. Germline-derived CDR1 and CDR2 are SGDLS and YYNGEE. The CDR3 region is CASSVGLHQPQHF. The CDR3 region has the DNA TGTGCCAGCAGCGTAGGTCTTCACCAGCCCCAGCATTTT.

V and J are TRBV7-8 and TRBJ1-4, with 7 bases that match TRBD1. The CDR3 covers 14 residues. V lost 5 bases and J lost 8; bases outside the gene matches: 8. Looked up from germline, CDR1 is SGHVS and CDR2 is FQNEAQ. The CDR3 protein is CASSPDRAGEKLFF. The CDR3 region has the DNA TGTGCCAGCAGCCCAGACAGGGCGGGCGAAAAACTGTTTTTT.

This clone was counted between two and nine times. V gene TRBV5-1 combines with J gene TRBJ1-1, with D uncertain. The CDR3 runs to 14 residues. Germline assignment: CDR1 SGHRS and CDR2 YFSETQ. Trimming took off 0 bases at V and 0 bases at J, with 6 bases between the two ends. CDR3 sequence (DNA): TGCGCCAGCAGCTTGGTTTCGATGAACACTGAAGCTTTCTTT. Its protein is CASSLVSMNTEAFF.